The T cell receptor beta chain under discussion was sequenced for a study of blood T cells in healthy people across ages. Broader study findings: Naive T cell percentage showed a strong correlation with the diversity of TCR beta. No one knew whether donors had CMV, which possibly confounded expanded clonotype changes.

Trimming left V 6 bases short and J 0 bases short, with 14 bases between. The CDR3 extends over 15 amino acids. At least 6.5 million PBMCs were isolated per sample. This clonotype was recorded a few times. Antigen: not known. Primed by a sample-barcoded 5' primer and a J-beta primer mix, a second PCR proceeded for roughly 7 to 11 cycles. Each TCR beta cDNA got a 12-nucleotide random molecular identifier. TCRdb used MiXCR to reprocess the 5' RACE reads, holding one entry per CDR3 protein. Of roughly 570,000 distinct CDR3 sequences in the sample, approximately 27% were seen once. The TCR sequence derives from a woman in her seventies in good health. This chain joins TRBV12-3 or TRBV12-4 and TRBJ1-1; no firm D call. The sample was blood. DNA for the CDR3: TGTGCCAGCAGACTCGAGTGGGAGTTGAACACTGAAGCTTTCTTT. This codes for CASRLEWELNTEAFF.